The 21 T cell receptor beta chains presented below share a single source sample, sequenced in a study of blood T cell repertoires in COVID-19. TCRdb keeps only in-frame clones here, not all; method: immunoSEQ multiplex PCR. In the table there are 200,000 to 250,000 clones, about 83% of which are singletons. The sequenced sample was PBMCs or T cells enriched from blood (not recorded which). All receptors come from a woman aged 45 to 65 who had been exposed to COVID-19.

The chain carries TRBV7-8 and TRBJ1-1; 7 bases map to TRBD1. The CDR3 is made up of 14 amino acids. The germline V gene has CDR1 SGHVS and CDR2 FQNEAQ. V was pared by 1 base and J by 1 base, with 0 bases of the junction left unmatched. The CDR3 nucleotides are TGTGCCAGCAGCTTAGAGGGGGCGAACACTGAAGCTTTCTTT. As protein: CASSLEGANTEAFF.

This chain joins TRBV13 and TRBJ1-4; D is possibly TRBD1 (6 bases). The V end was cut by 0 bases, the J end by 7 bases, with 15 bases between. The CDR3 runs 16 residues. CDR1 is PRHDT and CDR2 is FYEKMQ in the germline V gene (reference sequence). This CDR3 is CASSLGLRGLSEKLFF. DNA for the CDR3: TGTGCCAGCAGCTTAGGCCTGAGGGGGTTGAGTGAAAAACTGTTTTTT.

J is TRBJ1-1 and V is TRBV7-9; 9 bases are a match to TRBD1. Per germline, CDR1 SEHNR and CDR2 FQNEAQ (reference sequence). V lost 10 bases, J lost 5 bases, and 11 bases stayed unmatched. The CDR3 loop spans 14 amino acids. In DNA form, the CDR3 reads TGTGCCACAGGGACAGGGTTCCGGGGAACTGAAGCTTTCTTT. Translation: CATGTGFRGTEAFF.

Here the CDR3 DNA reads TGCAGCGCTGGGCGGGGGAGGAACACTGAAGCTTTCTTT. Amino acid sequence: CSAGRGRNTEAFF. This sequence joins TRBV29-1 and TRBJ1-1; a possible D gene is TRBD1 (5 bases). Trimming removed 7 bases at V and 1 base at J, with 13 bases between. Germline CDR1 is SQVTM and CDR2 is ANQGSEA. The CDR3 runs to 13 residues. The whole variable domain, filled in from reference TRBV29-1 and TRBJ1-1, reads SAVISQKPSRDICQRGTSLTIQCQVDSQVTMMFWYRQQPGQSLTLIATANQGSEATYESGFVIDKFPISRPNLTFSTLTVSNMSPEDSSIYLCSAGRGRNTEAFFGQGTRLTVV.

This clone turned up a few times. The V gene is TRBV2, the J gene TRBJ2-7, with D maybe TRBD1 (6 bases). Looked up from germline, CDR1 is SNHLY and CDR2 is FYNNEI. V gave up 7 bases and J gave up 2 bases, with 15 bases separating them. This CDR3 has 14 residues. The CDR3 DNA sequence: TGTGCCAGCACTAAAGGACAGACGACCTACGAGCAGTACTTC. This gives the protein CASTKGQTTYEQYF.

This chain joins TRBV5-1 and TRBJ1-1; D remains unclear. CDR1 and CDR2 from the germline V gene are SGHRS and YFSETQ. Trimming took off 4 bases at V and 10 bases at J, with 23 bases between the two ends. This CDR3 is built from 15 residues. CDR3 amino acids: CASSPNSVYSVGAFF. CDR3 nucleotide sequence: TGCGCCAGCAGCCCCAACAGTGTCTATTCCGTAGGAGCTTTCTTT.

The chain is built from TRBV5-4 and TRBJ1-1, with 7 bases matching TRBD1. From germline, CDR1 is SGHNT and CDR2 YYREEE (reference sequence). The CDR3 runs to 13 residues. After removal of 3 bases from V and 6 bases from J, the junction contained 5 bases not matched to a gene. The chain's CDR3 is CASSYMGQPEAFF. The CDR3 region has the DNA TGTGCCAGCAGCTATATGGGACAGCCTGAAGCTTTCTTT.

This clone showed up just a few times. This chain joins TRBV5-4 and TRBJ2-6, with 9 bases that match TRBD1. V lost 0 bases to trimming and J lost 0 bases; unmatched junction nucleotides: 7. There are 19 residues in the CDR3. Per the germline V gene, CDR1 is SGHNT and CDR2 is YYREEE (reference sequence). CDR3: CASSLERQGGGSGANVLTF. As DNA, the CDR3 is TGTGCCAGCAGCTTGGAACGACAGGGGGGAGGCTCTGGGGCCAACGTCCTGACTTTC.

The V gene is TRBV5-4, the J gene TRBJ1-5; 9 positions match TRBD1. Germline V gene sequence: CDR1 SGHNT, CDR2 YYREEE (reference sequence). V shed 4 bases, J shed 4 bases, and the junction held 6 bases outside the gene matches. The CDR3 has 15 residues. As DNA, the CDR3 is TGTGCCAGCAGCCCCGGGACAGGGCCTAATCAGCCCCAGCATTTT. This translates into CASSPGTGPNQPQHF.

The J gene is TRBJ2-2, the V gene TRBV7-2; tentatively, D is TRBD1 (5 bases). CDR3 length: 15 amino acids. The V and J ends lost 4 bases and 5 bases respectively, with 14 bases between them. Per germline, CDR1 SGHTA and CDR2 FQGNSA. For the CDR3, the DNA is TGTGCCAGCAGCTCTAAAAGGGGTGGTACCGGGGAGCTGTTTTTT. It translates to CASSSKRGGTGELFF.

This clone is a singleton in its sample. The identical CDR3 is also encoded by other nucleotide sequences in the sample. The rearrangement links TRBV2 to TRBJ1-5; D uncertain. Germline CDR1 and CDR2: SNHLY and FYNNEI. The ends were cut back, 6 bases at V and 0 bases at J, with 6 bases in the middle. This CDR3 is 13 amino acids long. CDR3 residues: CASRRDSNQPQHF. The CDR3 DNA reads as TGTGCCAGCAGAAGAGATAGCAATCAGCCCCAGCATTTT.

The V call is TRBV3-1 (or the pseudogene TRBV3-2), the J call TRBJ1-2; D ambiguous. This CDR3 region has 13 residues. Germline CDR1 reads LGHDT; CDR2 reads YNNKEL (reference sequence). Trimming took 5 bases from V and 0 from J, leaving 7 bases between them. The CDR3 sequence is CASSFGSNYGYTF. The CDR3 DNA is TGTGCCAGCAGCTTCGGGTCTAACTATGGCTACACCTTC.

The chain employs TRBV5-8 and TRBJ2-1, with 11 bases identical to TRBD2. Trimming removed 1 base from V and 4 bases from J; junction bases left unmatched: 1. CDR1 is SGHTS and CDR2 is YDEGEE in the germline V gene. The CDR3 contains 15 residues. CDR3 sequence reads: CASSLPSGGYNEQFF. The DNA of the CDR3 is TGTGCCAGCAGCTTGCCTAGCGGGGGGTACAATGAGCAGTTCTTC.

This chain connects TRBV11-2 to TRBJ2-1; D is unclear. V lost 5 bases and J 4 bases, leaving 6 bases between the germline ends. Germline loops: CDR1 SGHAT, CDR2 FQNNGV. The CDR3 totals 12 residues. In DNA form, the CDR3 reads TGTGCCAGCAGCCCTACGTACAATGAGCAGTTCTTC. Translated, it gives CASSPTYNEQFF.

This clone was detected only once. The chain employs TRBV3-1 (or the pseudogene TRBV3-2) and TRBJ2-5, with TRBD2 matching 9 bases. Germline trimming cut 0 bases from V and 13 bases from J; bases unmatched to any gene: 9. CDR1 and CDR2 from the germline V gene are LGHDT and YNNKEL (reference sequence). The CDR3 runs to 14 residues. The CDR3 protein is CASSQDRVSGGLYF. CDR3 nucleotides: TGTGCCAGCAGCCAAGATAGGGTTAGCGGGGGCTTGTACTTC.

CDR3 region: CAISERGQGEGYTF. The DNA for the CDR3 is TGTGCCATCAGTGAACGGGGACAGGGGGAAGGCTACACCTTC. This chain joins TRBV10-3 and TRBJ1-2, with 11 bases identical to TRBD1. Germline-derived CDR1 and CDR2 are ENHRY and SYGVKD. J was trimmed by 8 bases and V by 3 bases; bases with no gene match: 5. This CDR3 is 14 amino acids long.

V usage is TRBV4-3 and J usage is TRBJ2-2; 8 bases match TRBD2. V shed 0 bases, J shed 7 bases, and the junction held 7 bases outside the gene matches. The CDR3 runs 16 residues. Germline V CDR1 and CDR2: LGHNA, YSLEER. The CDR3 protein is CASSQDSGERNGELFF. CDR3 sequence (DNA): TGCGCCAGCAGCCAAGATAGCGGGGAGAGGAACGGGGAGCTGTTTTTT.

The CDR3, as DNA: TGTGCCAGCAGCCCCCAGTTTGGCGGTGAAGCTTTCTTT. Its translation: CASSPQFGGEAFF. The rearrangement links TRBV7-9 to TRBJ1-1; D uncertain. The CDR3 runs 13 residues. Per germline, CDR1 SEHNR and CDR2 FQNEAQ (reference sequence). The ends were cut back, 5 bases at V and 7 bases at J, with 14 bases in the middle.

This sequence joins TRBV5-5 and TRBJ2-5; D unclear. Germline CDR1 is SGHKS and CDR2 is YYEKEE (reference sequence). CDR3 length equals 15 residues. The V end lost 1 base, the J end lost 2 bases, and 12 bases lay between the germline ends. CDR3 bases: TGTGCCAGCAGCTTGACAGCCAGTTCTCAAGAGACCCAGTACTTC. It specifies CASSLTASSQETQYF.

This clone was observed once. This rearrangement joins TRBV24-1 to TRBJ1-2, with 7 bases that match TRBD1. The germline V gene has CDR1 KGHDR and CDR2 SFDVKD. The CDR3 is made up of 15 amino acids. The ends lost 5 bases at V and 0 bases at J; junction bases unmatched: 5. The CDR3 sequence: CATSGGQTTNYGYTF. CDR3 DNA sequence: TGTGCCACCAGTGGGGGACAGACAACTAACTATGGCTACACCTTC.

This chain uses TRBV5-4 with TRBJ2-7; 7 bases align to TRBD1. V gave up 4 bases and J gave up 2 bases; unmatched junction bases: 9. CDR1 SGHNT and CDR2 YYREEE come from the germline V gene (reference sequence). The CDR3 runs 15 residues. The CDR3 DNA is TGTGCCAGCAGCGCAGGGGGAATGGACGCCTACGAGCAGTACTTC. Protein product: CASSAGGMDAYEQYF.